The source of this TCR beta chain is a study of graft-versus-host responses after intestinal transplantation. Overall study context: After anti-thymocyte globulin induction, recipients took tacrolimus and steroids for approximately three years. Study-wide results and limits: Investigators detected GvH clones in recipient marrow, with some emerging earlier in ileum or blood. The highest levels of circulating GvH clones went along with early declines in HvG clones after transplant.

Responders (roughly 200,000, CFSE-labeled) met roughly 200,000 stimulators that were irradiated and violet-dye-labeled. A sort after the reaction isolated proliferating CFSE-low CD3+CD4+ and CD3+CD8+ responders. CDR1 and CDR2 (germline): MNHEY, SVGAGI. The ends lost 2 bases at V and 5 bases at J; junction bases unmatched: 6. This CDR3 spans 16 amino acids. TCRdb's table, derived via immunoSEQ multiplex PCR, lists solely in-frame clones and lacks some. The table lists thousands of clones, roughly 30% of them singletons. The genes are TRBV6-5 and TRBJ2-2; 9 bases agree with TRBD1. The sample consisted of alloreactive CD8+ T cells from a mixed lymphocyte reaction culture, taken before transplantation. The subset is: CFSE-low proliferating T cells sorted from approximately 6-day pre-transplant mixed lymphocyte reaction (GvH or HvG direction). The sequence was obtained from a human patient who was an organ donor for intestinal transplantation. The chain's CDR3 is CASSYGGQGRTGELFF. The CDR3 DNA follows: TGTGCCAGCAGTTACGGGGGACAGGGTAGAACCGGGGAGCTGTTTTTT.